What follows are 18 T cell receptor beta chains derived from one specimen sequenced in a study of blood T cell repertoires in COVID-19. Only in-frame clones appear in the TCRdb table, and some are missing; sequencing was by immunoSEQ multiplex PCR. The sample has approximately 300,000 clones; about nine tenths are singletons. Specimen: peripheral blood. The receptors derive from a woman in her forties or fifties with COVID-19, enrolled during active disease.

J is TRBJ1-1 and V is TRBV5-1; a possible D gene is TRBD1 (5 bases). The CDR3 spans 15 residues. V was shortened by 3 bases and J by 5 bases, with 17 bases between the two germline ends. From germline, CDR1 is SGHRS and CDR2 YFSETQ. The CDR3 nucleotides read TGCGCCAGCAGCTCTCGACCCGTAGGGGAAACTGAAGCTTTCTTT. Translated, it gives CASSSRPVGETEAFF.

The chain recombines TRBV5-1 with TRBJ2-1, with TRBD2 identical over 10 bases. Germline trimming cut 5 bases from V and 5 bases from J; bases unmatched to any gene: 7. This CDR3 region has 15 residues. In germline, CDR1 is SGHRS, CDR2 YFSETQ. The DNA of the CDR3 is TGCGCCAGCAGACCTGGACTAGCGGAGAACAATGAGCAGTTCTTC. Protein sequence: CASRPGLAENNEQFF. The whole variable domain, remainder taken from reference TRBV5-1 and TRBJ2-1, is KAGVTQTPRYLIKTRGQQVTLSCSPISGHRSVSWYQQTPGQGLQFLFEYFSETQRNKGNFPGRFSGRQFSNSRSEMNVSTLELGDSALYLCASRPGLAENNEQFFGPGTRLTVL.

The table lists this clone with a count of one. The rearrangement joins TRBV7-3 to TRBJ1-1, with D hard to call. Trimming left V 4 bases short and J 1 base short, with 10 bases between. Germline V gene data show CDR1 as SGHTA and CDR2 as FQGTGA. The CDR3 is made up of 14 amino acids. The DNA for the CDR3 is TGTGCCAGCAGCTCCGGAGGGAGGAACACTGAAGCTTTCTTT. Translated, it gives CASSSGGRNTEAFF.

The chain recombines TRBV18 with TRBJ1-1; 8 bases align to TRBD1. Losses at the gene ends were 3 bases for V and 4 bases for J; bases not matched to a gene: 7. CDR1 and CDR2 from the germline V gene are KGHSH and LQKENI. CDR3 length: 15 amino acids. The CDR3 nucleotides read TGTGCCAGCTCACCTACGACAGGGGTGGGCACTGAAGCTTTCTTT. Protein product: CASSPTTGVGTEAFF.

The chain recombines TRBV18 with TRBJ2-5, with 7 bases fitting TRBD1. The germline CDR1 and CDR2 sequences are KGHSH and LQKENI. The CDR3 spans 13 residues. V lost 8 bases to trimming and J lost 5 bases; unmatched junction nucleotides: 8. The CDR3 region is CASARQGEETQYF. The CDR3 nucleotides read TGTGCCAGCGCCCGGCAGGGGGAGGAGACCCAGTACTTC.

The chain uses TRBV15 and TRBJ2-5; D perhaps matches TRBD1 (7 bases). Germline-derived CDR1 and CDR2 are LNHNV and YYDKDF (reference sequence). The CDR3 is 13 residues long. Between the trimmed V and J ends, which lost 9 bases and 4 bases, there was a span of 15 bases. The CDR3 region is CATVQGRRETQYF. CDR3 bases: TGTGCCACTGTACAGGGGAGGCGAGAGACCCAGTACTTC.

There are a few counts of this clone. This chain joins TRBV30 and TRBJ2-5; 7 nucleotides match TRBD1. The germline gives CDR1 GTSNPN, CDR2 SVGIG (reference sequence). The trim removed 5 bases at V and 6 bases at J, leaving 9 bases unmatched. The CDR3 loop spans 13 amino acids. In DNA, the CDR3 is TGTGCCTGGGGGGGACAGAGTAAAAAGACCCAGTACTTC. As protein: CAWGGQSKKTQYF. The entire variable domain, with the rest obtained from reference TRBV30 and TRBJ2-5, is as follows: SQTIHQWPATLVQPVGSPLSLECTVEGTSNPNLYWYRQAAGRGLQLLFYSVGIGQISSEVPQNLSASRPQDRQFILSSKKLLLSDSGFYLCAWGGQSKKTQYFGPGTRLLVL.

The chain links TRBV6-5 to TRBJ2-4, with 8 positions matching TRBD1. Germline CDR1 and CDR2: MNHEY and SVGAGI. The CDR3 sequence is 15 residues long. V was clipped by 6 bases and J by 4 bases; unmatched bases: 8. CDR3 amino acids: CASSQGALGKNIQYF. In DNA, the CDR3 is TGTGCCAGCAGCCAGGGGGCTTTGGGGAAAAACATTCAGTACTTC.

The chain joins TRBV29-1 to TRBJ1-1; D gene unclear. The CDR3 totals 13 residues. The germline V gene has CDR1 SQVTM and CDR2 ANQGSEA. Trimming stripped 7 bases from V and 0 bases from J, with 12 bases between. The chain's CDR3 is CSGCLGLNTEAFF. DNA of the CDR3: TGCAGCGGTTGTCTCGGTTTGAACACTGAAGCTTTCTTT.

V and J are TRBV6-6 and TRBJ1-2, with 10 bases identical to TRBD1. Trimming took 5 bases from V and 8 from J; bases not matched to a gene: 5. There are 13 residues in the CDR3. CDR1 MNHNY and CDR2 SVGAGI come from the germline V gene (reference sequence). This CDR3 reads CASSRQGAEGYTF. The CDR3 DNA follows: TGTGCCAGCAGTCGACAGGGGGCGGAAGGCTACACCTTC.

The rearrangement joins TRBV11-2 to TRBJ2-7; 9 nucleotides line up with TRBD1. The length of the CDR3 is 16 residues. V lost 2 bases and J lost 3; bases outside the gene matches: 8. Germline V gene data show CDR1 as SGHAT and CDR2 as FQNNGV. The CDR3: CASSLPPGQGVYEQYF. As DNA, the CDR3 is TGTGCCAGCAGCTTACCCCCGGGACAGGGCGTCTACGAGCAGTACTTC.

The chain is built from TRBV5-4 and TRBJ2-2; 11 nucleotides line up with TRBD2. From germline, CDR1 is SGHNT and CDR2 YYREEE (reference sequence). This CDR3 region has 15 residues. V lost 7 bases to trimming and J lost 6 bases; unmatched junction nucleotides: 8. CDR3 region: CASQRLAGMSGELFF. The CDR3 DNA follows: TGTGCCAGCCAACGACTAGCGGGAATGTCCGGGGAGCTGTTTTTT.

Concerning this clone itself: Other DNA sequences in the sample encode the same CDR3. The CDR3 nucleotides are TGTGCCAGCAGCCAAGATCGGGATCAGCCCCAGCATTTT. Translation: CASSQDRDQPQHF. V gene TRBV3-1 (or the pseudogene TRBV3-2) combines with J gene TRBJ1-5; no clear D gene. The CDR3 has 13 residues. Between the trimmed V and J ends, which lost 0 bases and 5 bases, there was a span of 5 bases. Germline V gene sequence: CDR1 LGHDT, CDR2 YNNKEL (reference sequence).

The chain is built from TRBV27 and TRBJ1-2, with 8 nucleotides matching TRBD1. CDR3 size: 15 residues. V lost 6 bases to trimming and J lost 8 bases; unmatched junction nucleotides: 14. Per the germline V gene, CDR1 is MNHEY and CDR2 is SMNVEV (reference sequence). CDR3 nucleotide sequence: TGTGCCAGCAGAGGGACAGGACTAAAAGTGGGGGGCTACACCTTC. Its translation is CASRGTGLKVGGYTF.

V is TRBV5-1 and J is TRBJ2-7; 9 bases map to TRBD1. The CDR3 has 13 residues. Germline trimming cut 7 bases from V and 4 bases from J; bases unmatched to any gene: 6. Germline V gene sequence: CDR1 SGHRS, CDR2 YFSETQ. The CDR3 loop is CASQGDREYEQYF. In DNA, the CDR3 is TGCGCCAGCCAGGGGGACAGGGAGTACGAGCAGTACTTC.

V and J are TRBV6-2 or TRBV6-3 and TRBJ2-7, with a tentative D call TRBD1 (7 bases). Germline V lookup: CDR1 MNHEY, CDR2 SVGEGT. V was pared by 2 bases and J by 6 bases, with 20 bases between. This CDR3 has 16 amino acids. The CDR3 DNA is TGTGCCAGCAGTTACCTCGACAGGGCCCTCGGGGGCGAGCAGTACTTC. It codes for CASSYLDRALGGEQYF.

The chain has TRBV5-1 and TRBJ2-3; TRBD2 matches 10 bases. V dropped 4 bases and J dropped 0; count of bases not matched to a gene: 5. Germline-derived CDR1 and CDR2 are SGHRS and YFSETQ. The CDR3 has 16 residues. The CDR3 nucleotides read TGCGCCAGCAGCCATCTAGCGGGGGTCAGCACAGATACGCAGTATTTT. It translates to CASSHLAGVSTDTQYF.

This chain connects TRBV7-2 to TRBJ1-3; a weak D match, TRBD1 (5 bases). The ends were cut back, 5 bases at V and 4 bases at J, with 18 bases in the middle. The germline gives CDR1 SGHTA, CDR2 FQGNSA. There are 16 residues in the CDR3. This chain's CDR3 is CASSPDRGHRGNTIYF. The CDR3 DNA reads TGTGCCAGCAGCCCCGACAGAGGACATCGAGGAAACACCATATATTTT.